Here is one T cell receptor beta chain with its context. Libraries were prepared by immunoSEQ multiplex PCR; TCRdb keeps only in-frame clonotypes and omits some of them. The table includes around 1.6 million clones, 95% to 99% detected once. This entry comes from a study of shared clonotypes between healthy human individuals. J lost 2 bases, V lost 1 base, and 11 bases had no gene match. The CDR3 has 19 residues. Germline lookup yields CDR1 KGHSH and CDR2 LQKENI. Caucasian adults living in Nashville, Tennessee, provided all samples. This TCR was sampled from a man between 25 and 39 years old in good health. Sequenced input: naive CD4+ T cells sorted from blood. Indicated subset: CD45RA+ positively selected. V gene TRBV18 combines with J gene TRBJ2-1, with 10 bases that match TRBD2. The CDR3 here is CASSPLYRSTSGTYNEQFF. The CDR3 DNA sequence: TGTGCCAGCTCACCACTGTACAGGAGTACTAGCGGGACCTACAATGAGCAGTTCTTC.